This T cell receptor (gamma chain) was observed in a study of fetal and pediatric gammadelta thymocytes (dated by TCRdb to 2021 to 2024). With respect to the entire study: Previously published data and newly generated, unpublished data were combined in the bulk gammadelta thymocyte repertoires, which were used to strengthen a single-cell study of gammadelta thymocyte development. Bulk gammadelta thymocyte repertoires combined previously published data (refs 27,28) with unpublished data. Bulk TCR repertoire data were included to raise the number of subjects and reinforce the CDR3 publicity analysis. The set of bulk gammadelta thymocyte repertoires included some ten subjects in total: 3 fetal thymus donors and 7 pediatric thymus donors. Results the study describes overall, beyond this receptor: Compared with post-natal repertoires, fetal gammadelta thymocyte repertoires were previously reported to be enriched for TRDV2, TRGV8 and TRGV9 usage, low N additions and public CDR3s.

Compared with the rest of its sample, this clone is large (0.1 to 1%). There is no known antigen for this receptor. Qualities for individual bases were not recorded, and no much larger clone is one base off. The cysteine opens and the phenylalanine closes a CDR3 of 15 amino acids. Only the CDR3 part of the read is kept: 45 bases, read in frame from the first base. From V the trimming removes 0 bases and from J it removes 4 bases, while the gene matches leave 5 bases of the junction unaccounted for. The CDR1 and CDR2 encoded by the germline V gene are EGSNGY and YDSYNSKV. The instrument was an Illumina MiSeq. The original pipeline was this. For publicity analysis, the Vgamma9Vdelta2 and nonVgamma9Vdelta2 bulk CDR3 files of each subject were merged into one combined repertoire per subject. Using base R and dplyr, CDR3 publicity was scored on a scale from 0 to 19 by checking each amino acid sequence across 9 single-cell datasets and 10 to 11 bulk repertoires. Public reads were reanalyzed in TCRdb with CATT, and rows carrying the same DNA were merged afterwards. These V and J calls derive from TCRdb rather than the authors' analysis. Within this sample are 550 to 700 gamma-chain clones, with 4% of them counted one time only. The top ten constitute approximately 11% of the sample.

Thymocytes were stained with Zombie NIR viability dye plus antibodies to CD3 (UCHT1), TCRgammadelta (11F2), TCRVgamma9 (IMMU360) and TCRVdelta2 (IMMU389). From human fetal and pediatric thymuses, sorted Vgamma9Vdelta2 and nonVgamma9Vdelta2 gammadelta thymocytes were used to generate bulk TRD and TRG CDR3 repertoires separately. Pediatric thymus tissue was obtained in Belgium from children undergoing cardiac surgery. Pediatric thymus donors in the study were aged between roughly 1 and 11 years. Thymic cell suspensions from fetal and post-natal thymuses were prepared as previously described. NonVgamma9Vdelta2 thymocytes were sorted as CD3+ gammadeltaTCR+ cells lacking the Vgamma9+Vdelta2+ phenotype. A FACS Aria III cell sorter (BD Biosciences) was used for cell sorting.

Source material: non-Vgamma9Vdelta2 gamma-delta T cells from the thymus. The cell subset or site label on this specimen signifies: CD3+gammadeltaTCR+ thymocytes not co-expressing Vgamma9 and Vdelta2. The chain is assembled from TRGV2 and TRGJP2. The clonotype originates from a child who underwent cardiac surgery and was recorded as healthy. The DNA sequence reads TGTGCCACCTGGGACGGGCCTGTTAGTGATTGGATCAAGACGTTT. It encodes CATWDGPVSDWIKTF.